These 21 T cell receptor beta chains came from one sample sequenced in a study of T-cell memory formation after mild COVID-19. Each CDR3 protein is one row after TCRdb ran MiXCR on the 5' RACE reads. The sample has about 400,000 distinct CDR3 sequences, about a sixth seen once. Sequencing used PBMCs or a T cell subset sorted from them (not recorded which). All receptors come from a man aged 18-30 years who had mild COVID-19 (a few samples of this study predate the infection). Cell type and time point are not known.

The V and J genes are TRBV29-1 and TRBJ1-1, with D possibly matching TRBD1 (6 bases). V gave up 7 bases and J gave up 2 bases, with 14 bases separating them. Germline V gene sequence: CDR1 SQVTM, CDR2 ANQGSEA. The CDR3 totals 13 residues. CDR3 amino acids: CSALEGTNTEAFF. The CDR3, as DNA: TGCAGCGCTCTGGAGGGGACAAACACTGAAGCTTTCTTT.

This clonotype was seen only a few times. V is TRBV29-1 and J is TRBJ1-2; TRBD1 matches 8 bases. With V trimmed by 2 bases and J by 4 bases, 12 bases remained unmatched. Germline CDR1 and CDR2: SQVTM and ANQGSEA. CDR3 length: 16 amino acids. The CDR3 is CSVEPSGTGTAYGYTF. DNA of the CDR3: TGCAGCGTTGAACCCTCCGGGACAGGTACTGCCTATGGCTACACCTTC.

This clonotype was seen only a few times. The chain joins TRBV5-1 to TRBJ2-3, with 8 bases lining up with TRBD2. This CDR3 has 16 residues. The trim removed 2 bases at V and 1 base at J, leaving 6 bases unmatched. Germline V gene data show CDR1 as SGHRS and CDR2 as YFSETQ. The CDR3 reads CASSLVRGGGTDTQYF. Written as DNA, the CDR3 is TGCGCCAGCAGCTTAGTACGGGGGGGCGGCACAGATACGCAGTATTTT.

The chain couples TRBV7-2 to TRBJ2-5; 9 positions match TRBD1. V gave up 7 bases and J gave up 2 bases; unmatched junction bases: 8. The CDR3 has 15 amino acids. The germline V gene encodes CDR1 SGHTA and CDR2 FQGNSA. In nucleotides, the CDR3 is TGTGCCAGCACCGAAGGAGGGACAGGGCAAGAGACCCAGTACTTC. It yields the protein CASTEGGTGQETQYF.

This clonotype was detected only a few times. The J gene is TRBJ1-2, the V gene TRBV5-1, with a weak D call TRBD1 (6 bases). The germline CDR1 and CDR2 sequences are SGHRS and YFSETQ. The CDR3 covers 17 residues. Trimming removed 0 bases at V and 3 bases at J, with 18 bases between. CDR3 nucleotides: TGCGCCAGCAGCTTGGTTCCAGGGGAGGGTATTGACTATGGCTACACCTTC. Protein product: CASSLVPGEGIDYGYTF.

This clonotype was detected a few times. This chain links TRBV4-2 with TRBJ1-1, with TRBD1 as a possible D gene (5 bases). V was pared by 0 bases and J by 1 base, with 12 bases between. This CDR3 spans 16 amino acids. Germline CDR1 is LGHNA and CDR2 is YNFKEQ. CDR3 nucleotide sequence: TGTGCCAGCAGCCAAGAAATGAGACAGAAGAACACTGAAGCTTTCTTT. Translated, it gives CASSQEMRQKNTEAFF.

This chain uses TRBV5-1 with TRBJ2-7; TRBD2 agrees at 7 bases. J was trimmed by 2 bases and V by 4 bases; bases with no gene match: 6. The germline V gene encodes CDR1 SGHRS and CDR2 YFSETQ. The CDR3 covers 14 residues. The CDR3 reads CASSPALAPYEQYF. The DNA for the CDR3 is TGCGCCAGCAGCCCGGCACTAGCGCCCTACGAGCAGTACTTC.

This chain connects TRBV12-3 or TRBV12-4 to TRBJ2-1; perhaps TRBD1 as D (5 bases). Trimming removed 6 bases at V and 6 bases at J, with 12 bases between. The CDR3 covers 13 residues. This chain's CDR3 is CASSSSRGNEQFF. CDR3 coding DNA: TGTGCCAGCAGCTCTAGTAGGGGCAATGAGCAGTTCTTC.

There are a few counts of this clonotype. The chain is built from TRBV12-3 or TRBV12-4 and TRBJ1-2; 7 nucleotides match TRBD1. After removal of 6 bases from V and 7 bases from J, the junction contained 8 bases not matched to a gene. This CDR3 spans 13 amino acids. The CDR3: CASRKTGIGGYTF. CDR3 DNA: TGTGCCAGCAGGAAGACAGGGATAGGTGGCTACACCTTC.

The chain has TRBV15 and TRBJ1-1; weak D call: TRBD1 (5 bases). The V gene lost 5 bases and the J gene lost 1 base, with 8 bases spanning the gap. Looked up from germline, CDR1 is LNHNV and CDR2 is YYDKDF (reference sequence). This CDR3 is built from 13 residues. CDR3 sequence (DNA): TGTGCCACCAGCCTGGACACGAACACTGAAGCTTTCTTT. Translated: CATSLDTNTEAFF.

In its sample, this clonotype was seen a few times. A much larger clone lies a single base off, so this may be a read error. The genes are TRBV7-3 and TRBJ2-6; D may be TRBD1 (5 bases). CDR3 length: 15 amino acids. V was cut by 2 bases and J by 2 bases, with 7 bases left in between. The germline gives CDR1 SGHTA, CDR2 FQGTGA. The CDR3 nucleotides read TGTGCCAGCAGCTTAGGGGCCACTGGGGCCAACGTCCTGACTTTC. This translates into CASSLGATGANVLTF.

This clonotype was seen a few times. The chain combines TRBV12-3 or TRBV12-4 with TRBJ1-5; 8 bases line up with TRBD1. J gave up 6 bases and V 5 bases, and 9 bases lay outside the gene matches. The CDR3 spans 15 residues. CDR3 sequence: CASSRTGTGLQPQHF. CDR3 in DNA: TGTGCCAGCAGTCGAACCGGGACAGGCCTTCAGCCCCAGCATTTT.

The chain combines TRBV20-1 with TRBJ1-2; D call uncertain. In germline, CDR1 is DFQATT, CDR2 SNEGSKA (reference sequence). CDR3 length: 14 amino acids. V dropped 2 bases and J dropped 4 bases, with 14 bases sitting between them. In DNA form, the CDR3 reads TGCAGTGCTAGACGCCTAGTGGTTGGCTATGGCTACACCTTC. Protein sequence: CSARRLVVGYGYTF.

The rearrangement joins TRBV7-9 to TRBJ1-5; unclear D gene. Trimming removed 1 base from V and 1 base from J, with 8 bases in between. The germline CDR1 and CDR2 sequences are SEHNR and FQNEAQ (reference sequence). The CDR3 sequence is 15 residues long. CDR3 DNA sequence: TGTGCCAGCAGCTTAGATTCCACGAGCAATCAGCCCCAGCATTTT. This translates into CASSLDSTSNQPQHF. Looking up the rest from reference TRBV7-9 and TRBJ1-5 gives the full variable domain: DTGVSQNPRHKITKRGQNVTFRCDPISEHNRLYWYRQTLGQGPEFLTYFQNEAQLEKSRLLSDRFSAERPKGSFSTLEIQRTEQGDSAMYLCASSLDSTSNQPQHFGDGTRLSIL.

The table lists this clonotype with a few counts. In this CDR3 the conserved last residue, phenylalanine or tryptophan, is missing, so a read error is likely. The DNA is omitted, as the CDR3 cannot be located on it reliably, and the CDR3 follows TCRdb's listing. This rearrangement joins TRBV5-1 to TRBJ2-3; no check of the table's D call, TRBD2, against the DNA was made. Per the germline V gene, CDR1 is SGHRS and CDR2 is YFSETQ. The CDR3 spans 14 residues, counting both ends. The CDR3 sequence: CASSLVERGGLSDV.

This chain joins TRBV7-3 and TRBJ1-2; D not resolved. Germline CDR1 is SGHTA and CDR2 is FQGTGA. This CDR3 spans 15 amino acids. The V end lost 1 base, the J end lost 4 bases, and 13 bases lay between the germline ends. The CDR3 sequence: CASSLSSGSTYGYTF. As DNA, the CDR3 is TGTGCCAGCAGCTTAAGCTCGGGATCCACCTATGGCTACACCTTC.

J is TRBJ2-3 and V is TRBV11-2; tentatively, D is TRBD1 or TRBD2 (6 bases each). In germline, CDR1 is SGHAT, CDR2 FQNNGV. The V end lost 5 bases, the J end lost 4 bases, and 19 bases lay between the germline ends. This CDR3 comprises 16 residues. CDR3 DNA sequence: TGTGCCAGCAGCCCCAGTCCGGGGGCCCCGCCAGATACGCAGTATTTT. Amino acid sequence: CASSPSPGAPPDTQYF.

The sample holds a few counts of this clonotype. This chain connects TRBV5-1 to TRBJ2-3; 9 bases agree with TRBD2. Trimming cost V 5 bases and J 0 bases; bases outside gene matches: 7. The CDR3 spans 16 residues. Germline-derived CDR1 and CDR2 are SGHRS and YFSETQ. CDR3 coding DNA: TGCGCCAGCAGTACGGCGGGGGGGGCTAGCACAGATACGCAGTATTTT. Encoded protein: CASSTAGGASTDTQYF.

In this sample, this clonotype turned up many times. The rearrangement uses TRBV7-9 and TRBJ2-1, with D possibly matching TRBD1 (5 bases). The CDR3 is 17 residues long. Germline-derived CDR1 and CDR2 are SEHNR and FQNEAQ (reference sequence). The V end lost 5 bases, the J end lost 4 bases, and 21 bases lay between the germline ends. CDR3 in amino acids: CASSPRTRETVYNEQFF. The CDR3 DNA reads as TGTGCCAGCAGCCCCCGCACCAGGGAAACGGTTTACAATGAGCAGTTCTTC.

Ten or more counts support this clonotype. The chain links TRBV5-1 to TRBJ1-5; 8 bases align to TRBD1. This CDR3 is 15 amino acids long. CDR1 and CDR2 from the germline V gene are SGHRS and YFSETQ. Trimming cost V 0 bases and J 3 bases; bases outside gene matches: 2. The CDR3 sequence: CASSLGRGPNQPQHF. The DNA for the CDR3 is TGCGCCAGCAGCTTGGGCAGGGGGCCCAATCAGCCCCAGCATTTT.

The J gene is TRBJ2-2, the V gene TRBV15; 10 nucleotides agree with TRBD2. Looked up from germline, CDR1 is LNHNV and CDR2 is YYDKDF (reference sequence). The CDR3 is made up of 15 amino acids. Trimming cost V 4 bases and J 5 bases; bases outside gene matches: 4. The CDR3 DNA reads TGTGCCACCAGCAACCAACTAGCGGGGACCGGGGAGCTGTTTTTT. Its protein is CATSNQLAGTGELFF. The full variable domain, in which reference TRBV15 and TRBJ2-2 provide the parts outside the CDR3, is DAMVIQNPRYQVTQFGKPVTLSCSQTLNHNVMYWYQQKSSQAPKLLFHYYDKDFNNEADTPDNFQSRRPNTSFCFLDIRSPGLGDTAMYLCATSNQLAGTGELFFGEGSRLTVL.